Below, one T cell receptor beta chain is given with its context. The sample comes from a study of PD-L1 blockade in urothelial cancer. Data came from immunoSEQ multiplex PCR; TCRdb stores just in-frame clones and leaves some out. The sample lists tens of thousands of clones, more than 75% occurring once. Germline CDR1 reads SGHNT; CDR2 reads YYREEE (reference sequence). V dropped 4 bases and J dropped 8; count of bases not matched to a gene: 13. The CDR3 length is 17 residues. The genes are TRBV5-4 and TRBJ2-1, with TRBD2 matching 12 bases. The TCR comes from an older man with urothelial cancer. The source material was PBMCs, sampled around atezolizumab (anti-PD-L1) treatment. CDR3: CASSPSLLAGGSDEQFF. The CDR3 DNA is TGTGCCAGCAGCCCTTCCTTACTAGCGGGAGGAAGCGATGAGCAGTTCTTC.